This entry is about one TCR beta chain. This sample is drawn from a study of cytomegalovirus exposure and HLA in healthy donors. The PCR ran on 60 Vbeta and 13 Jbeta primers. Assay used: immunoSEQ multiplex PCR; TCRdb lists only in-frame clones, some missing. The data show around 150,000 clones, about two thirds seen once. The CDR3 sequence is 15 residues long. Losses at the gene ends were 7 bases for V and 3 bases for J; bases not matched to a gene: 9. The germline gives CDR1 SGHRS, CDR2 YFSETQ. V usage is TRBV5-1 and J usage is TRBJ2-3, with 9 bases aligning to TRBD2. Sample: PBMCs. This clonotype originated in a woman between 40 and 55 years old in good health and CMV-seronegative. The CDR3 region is CASLLAGKETDTQYF. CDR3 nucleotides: TGCGCCAGCCTTCTAGCGGGGAAGGAGACAGATACGCAGTATTTT. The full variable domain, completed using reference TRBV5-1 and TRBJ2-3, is KAGVTQTPRYLIKTRGQQVTLSCSPISGHRSVSWYQQTPGQGLQFLFEYFSETQRNKGNFPGRFSGRQFSNSRSEMNVSTLELGDSALYLCASLLAGKETDTQYFGPGTRLTVL.